Only a few counts were recorded for the clone carrying this T cell receptor (beta chain). Looked up from germline, CDR1 is SGHTS and CDR2 is YDEGEE. The CDR3 consists of 15 residues. V shed 2 bases and J 8 bases; nucleotides not matched to a gene: 7. This entry is derived from a study of blood T cell repertoires in COVID-19. At the level of the study: Researchers got acute and convalescent COVID-19 samples from the United States, Italy and Spain.

Original processing methods: Amplification with reference gene primers provided the estimates of nucleated cell counts. Assay: immunoSEQ multiplex PCR; the TCRdb copy retains only in-frame clones and omits some. D and trimming were read from the DNA, whereas the V and J calls and clone size are those reported in that table. The sample has 210,000 or so clones; approximately 90% are singletons. The TCR originated in a man aged 25-45 years with acute or convalescent COVID-19. The sample was peripheral blood. This sequence joins TRBV5-8 and TRBJ1-6, with 7 bases aligning to TRBD1. CDR3 amino acids: CASSFTGAGHSPLHF. DNA for the CDR3: TGTGCCAGCAGCTTTACAGGGGCAGGTCATTCACCCCTCCACTTT.